Included here is one T cell receptor (beta chain) sequence, with context. Its antigen remains unknown. The CDR3 runs to 18 residues. V was shortened by 5 bases and J by 0 bases, with 22 bases between the two germline ends. Germline V gene lookup returns CDR1 LNHDA and CDR2 SQIVND (reference sequence). TCRdb keeps only in-frame clones here, not all; method: immunoSEQ multiplex PCR. The sample lists about 11,000 clones, about 80% occurring once. The sample comes from a study of PD-1 blockade in classical Hodgkin lymphoma. Background on the study: Patients were given intravenous nivolumab, 3 mg/kg, every 2 weeks.

Each patient experienced a relapse that followed autologous stem cell transplantation, and brentuximab vedotin exposure varied. The study, taken as a whole, reports: There remain no defined causes for the repertoire differences, which possibly reflect disease activity or prior therapy. Unlike CD8+ TCR diversity, which did not rise significantly by C4D1, CD4+ TCR diversity did.

Sample: peripheral blood mononuclear cells (PBMCs), taken at baseline. The chain couples TRBV19 to TRBJ1-1; perhaps TRBD1 as D (5 bases). The TCR was taken from a human donor with classical Hodgkin lymphoma. The CDR3 nucleotides read TGTGCCAGTAGTGTCCAACCTCGGGGCGGAAGGATGAACACTGAAGCTTTCTTT. Protein product: CASSVQPRGGRMNTEAFF.